These T cell receptor beta chains were read from a single sample in a study of cytomegalovirus exposure and HLA in healthy donors. The repertoire was sequenced with immunoSEQ multiplex PCR; TCRdb's copy has only in-frame clones and lacks some. The sample holds about 120,000 clones, roughly 89% seen once. Sequenced input: PBMCs. These receptors were taken from a young woman in good health and CMV-seronegative. The CDR3 runs from the conserved cysteine through the conserved F or W. Each record gives: CDR3 length, V gene, D gene, clone size, J gene, CDR3 DNA, CDR3 protein. The D gene is left open where the match is weak. For some rows the clone size is stated as once, few or many, or as a class when expanded; others skip it.

CDR3 length: 14
V gene: TRBV19
D gene: TRBD2
clone size: -
J gene: TRBJ2-1
CDR3 DNA: TGTGCCAGTAGTACTAGGACTAGCTTCATTCCGCAGTTCTTC
CDR3 protein: CASSTRTSFIPQFF

CDR3 length: 16
V gene: TRBV21-1
D gene: -
clone size: -
J gene: TRBJ2-7
CDR3 DNA: TGTGCCAGCAGCAAAAGTGACAGGGGGAGAATCTACGAGCAGTACTTC
CDR3 protein: CASSKSDRGRIYEQYF

CDR3 length: 14
V gene: TRBV5-5
D gene: TRBD2
clone size: -
J gene: TRBJ2-7
CDR3 DNA: TGTGCCAGCAGCCCCGGACTAGACAGAGACGAGCAGTACTTC
CDR3 protein: CASSPGLDRDEQYF

CDR3 length: 13
V gene: TRBV2
D gene: -
clone size: -
J gene: TRBJ2-5
CDR3 DNA: TGTGCCAGCAGTGGTCAGGGAGGCGAGACCCAGTACTTC
CDR3 protein: CASSGQGGETQYF

CDR3 length: 14
V gene: TRBV10-3
D gene: -
clone size: once
J gene: TRBJ2-5
CDR3 DNA: TGTGCCATCAGCGACCGGACAGAACAAGAGACCCAGTACTTC
CDR3 protein: CAISDRTEQETQYF

CDR3 length: 16
V gene: TRBV28
D gene: -
clone size: -
J gene: TRBJ2-1
CDR3 DNA: TGTGCCAGCCGACCCTCTAGCGCCAGCTCCTACAATGAGCAGTTCTTC
CDR3 protein: CASRPSSASSYNEQFF

CDR3 length: 18
V gene: TRBV9
D gene: -
clone size: -
J gene: TRBJ2-5
CDR3 DNA: TGTGCCAGCAGCGTAGGGGGCGTAGGGGCGGGAAGTTCGGAGACCCAGTACTTC
CDR3 protein: CASSVGGVGAGSSETQYF

CDR3 length: 14
V gene: TRBV6-6
D gene: -
clone size: -
J gene: TRBJ2-1
CDR3 DNA: TGTGCCAGCAGTGTAGCGGCCTCCTACAATGAGCAGTTCTTC
CDR3 protein: CASSVAASYNEQFF

CDR3 length: 15
V gene: TRBV6-6
D gene: -
clone size: -
J gene: TRBJ2-6
CDR3 DNA: TGTGCCAGCAGTTTACAGAACTCTGGGGCCAACGTCCTGACTTTC
CDR3 protein: CASSLQNSGANVLTF

CDR3 length: 14
V gene: TRBV28
D gene: -
clone size: few
J gene: TRBJ1-5
CDR3 DNA: TGTGCCAGCAGTTTAAGAGTAAGCAATCAGCCCCAGCATTTT
CDR3 protein: CASSLRVSNQPQHF

CDR3 length: 13
V gene: TRBV29-1
D gene: TRBD1
clone size: -
J gene: TRBJ2-3
CDR3 DNA: TGCAGCGTCCGGACAGGGTCGCAGGATACGCAGTATTTT
CDR3 protein: CSVRTGSQDTQYF

CDR3 length: 15
V gene: TRBV6-4
D gene: -
clone size: -
J gene: TRBJ2-5
CDR3 DNA: TGTGCCAGCAGTGAAACGGCGGGCAACCAAGAGACCCAGTACTTC
CDR3 protein: CASSETAGNQETQYF

CDR3 length: 13
V gene: TRBV27
D gene: TRBD1
clone size: -
J gene: TRBJ1-2
CDR3 DNA: TGTGCCAGCAGTTTAGACAGGGGATCTGGCTACACCTTC
CDR3 protein: CASSLDRGSGYTF

CDR3 length: 14
V gene: TRBV6-6
D gene: -
clone size: -
J gene: TRBJ2-7
CDR3 DNA: TGTGCCAGCAGGGACAGCTCGAGCTCCTACGAGCAGTACTTC
CDR3 protein: CASRDSSSSYEQYF

CDR3 length: 15
V gene: TRBV7-9
D gene: TRBD1
clone size: -
J gene: TRBJ2-5
CDR3 DNA: TGTGCCAGCAGCTTAGGATACAGGGGGCGGAAGACCCAGTACTTC
CDR3 protein: CASSLGYRGRKTQYF

CDR3 length: 14
V gene: TRBV6-1
D gene: TRBD1
clone size: -
J gene: TRBJ2-7
CDR3 DNA: TGTGCCAGCAGTCGACAGGGGGGTCTGGACGAGCAGTACTTC
CDR3 protein: CASSRQGGLDEQYF

CDR3 length: 14
V gene: TRBV5-5
D gene: -
clone size: -
J gene: TRBJ2-2
CDR3 DNA: TGTGCCAGCAGCTTTTTCCAAAACACCGGGGAGCTGTTTTTT
CDR3 protein: CASSFFQNTGELFF

CDR3 length: 17
V gene: TRBV5-1
D gene: -
clone size: -
J gene: TRBJ1-3
CDR3 DNA: TGCGCCAGCAGCTTGAGGCCAGGTGATTACTCTGGAAACACCATATATTTT
CDR3 protein: CASSLRPGDYSGNTIYF

CDR3 length: 12
V gene: TRBV13
D gene: -
clone size: -
J gene: TRBJ2-1
CDR3 DNA: TGTGCCAGCAGCTTACCTGGCCTGGAGCAGTTCTTC
CDR3 protein: CASSLPGLEQFF

CDR3 length: 13
V gene: TRBV5-6
D gene: -
clone size: -
J gene: TRBJ2-7
CDR3 DNA: TGTGCCAGCAGCTTCGGACAAACATACGAGCAGTACTTC
CDR3 protein: CASSFGQTYEQYF